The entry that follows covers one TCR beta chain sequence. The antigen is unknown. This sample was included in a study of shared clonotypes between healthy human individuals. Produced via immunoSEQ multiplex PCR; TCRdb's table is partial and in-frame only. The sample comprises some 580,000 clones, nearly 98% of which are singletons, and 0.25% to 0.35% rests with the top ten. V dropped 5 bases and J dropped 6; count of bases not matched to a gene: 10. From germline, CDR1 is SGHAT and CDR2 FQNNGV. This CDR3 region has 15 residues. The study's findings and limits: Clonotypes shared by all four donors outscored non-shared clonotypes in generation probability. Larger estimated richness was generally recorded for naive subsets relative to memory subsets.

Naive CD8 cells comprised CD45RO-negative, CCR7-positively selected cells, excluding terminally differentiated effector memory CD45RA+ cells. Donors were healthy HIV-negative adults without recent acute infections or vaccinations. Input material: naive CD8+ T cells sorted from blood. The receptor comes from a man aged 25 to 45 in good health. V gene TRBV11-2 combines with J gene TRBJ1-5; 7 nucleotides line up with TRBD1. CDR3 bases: TGTGCCAGCAGCGACGACAGGGAGGTTCTTCAGCCCCAGCATTTT. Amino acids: CASSDDREVLQPQHF.